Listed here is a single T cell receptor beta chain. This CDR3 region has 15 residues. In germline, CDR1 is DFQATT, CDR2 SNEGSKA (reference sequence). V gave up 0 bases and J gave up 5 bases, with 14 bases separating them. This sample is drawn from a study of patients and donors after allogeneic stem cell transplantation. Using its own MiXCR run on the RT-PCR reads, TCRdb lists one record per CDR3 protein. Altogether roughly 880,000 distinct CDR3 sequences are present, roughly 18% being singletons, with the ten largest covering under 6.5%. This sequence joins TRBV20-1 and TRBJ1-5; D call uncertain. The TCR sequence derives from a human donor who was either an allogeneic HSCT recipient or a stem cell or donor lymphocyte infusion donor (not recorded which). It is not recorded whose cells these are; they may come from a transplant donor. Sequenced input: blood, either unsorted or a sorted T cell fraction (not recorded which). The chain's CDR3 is CSAREPTPGYQPQHF. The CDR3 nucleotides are TGCAGTGCTAGAGAACCAACCCCGGGGTATCAGCCCCAGCATTTT.